Listed below are T cell receptor beta chains from one sample, sequenced in a study of response to subunit inactivated influenza vaccine. MiXCR was run by TCRdb on the RT-PCR reads, yielding one entry per CDR3 protein. The sample consists of hundreds of thousands of distinct CDR3 sequences, around 15% of them appearing once. The source was PBMCs from blood, collected 14 to 15 days before vaccination. These receptor sequences come from a man between 50 and 59 years old who received an inactivated influenza vaccine. Both conserved end residues are part of each CDR3. Each record gives: V gene, J gene, D gene, clone size, CDR3 protein, CDR3 DNA. D genes are given only for firm matches. Clone size is stated in some rows and not others, as once, few, many or a class when expanded.

TRBV5-1,TRBJ2-5,NA,NA,CASSPASFGQIQETQYF,TGCGCCAGCAGCCCAGCCTCTTTTGGACAGATCCAAGAGACCCAGTACTTC
TRBV7-2,TRBJ2-7,TRBD2,NA,CASSPLGGSRYEQYF,TGTGCCAGCAGCCCCCTCGGCGGGAGTCGGTACGAGCAGTACTTC
TRBV27,TRBJ2-7,NA,few,CASSAAGSYEQYF,TGTGCCAGCAGTGCGGCAGGATCCTACGAGCAGTACTTC
TRBV5-6,TRBJ2-2,NA,few,CASSPPRGELFF,TGTGCCAGCAGCCCCCCCCGCGGGGAGCTGTTTTTT
TRBV4-2,TRBJ2-2,TRBD1,few,CASSHRGQANTGELFF,TGTGCCAGCAGCCATCGAGGACAGGCGAACACCGGGGAGCTGTTTTTT
TRBV4-3,TRBJ2-2,NA,few,CASSQGVPRAHGGELFF,TGCGCCAGCAGCCAAGGAGTCCCCAGGGCGCATGGCGGGGAGCTGTTTTTT
TRBV7-2,TRBJ2-1,NA,NA,CASSFGASDNEQFF,TGTGCCAGCAGCTTTGGGGCTAGCGACAATGAGCAGTTCTTC
TRBV4-3,TRBJ2-1,NA,few,CASSQDPTPSSYNEQFF,TGCGCCAGCAGCCAAGATCCCACGCCCAGCTCCTACAATGAGCAGTTCTTC
TRBV5-6,TRBJ1-1,NA,NA,CASSLTRTAEAFF,TGTGCCAGCAGCTTGACCCGGACGGCTGAAGCTTTCTTT
TRBV9,TRBJ2-3,NA,few,CASTPSPTGFGSADTQYF,TGTGCCAGCACCCCCTCCCCCACAGGGTTCGGTTCTGCAGATACGCAGTATTTT
TRBV20-1,TRBJ2-1,NA,NA,CSARARAQNEQFF,TGCAGTGCTAGAGCGAGAGCACAAAATGAGCAGTTCTTC
TRBV7-9,TRBJ1-1,NA,many,CASSFREGTEAFF,TGTGCCAGCAGCTTCCGCGAAGGGACTGAAGCTTTCTTT
TRBV29-1,TRBJ2-5,NA,few,CSVSPQGRETQYF,TGCAGCGTCTCCCCCCAGGGGCGAGAGACCCAGTACTTC
TRBV6-5,TRBJ2-2,NA,NA,CASSYSRTGSTGELFF,TGTGCCAGCAGTTACTCCCGCACAGGGAGCACCGGGGAGCTGTTTTTT
TRBV2,TRBJ1-1,NA,NA,CARGPTLNTEAFF,TGTGCCAGGGGGCCGACCCTGAACACTGAAGCTTTCTTT